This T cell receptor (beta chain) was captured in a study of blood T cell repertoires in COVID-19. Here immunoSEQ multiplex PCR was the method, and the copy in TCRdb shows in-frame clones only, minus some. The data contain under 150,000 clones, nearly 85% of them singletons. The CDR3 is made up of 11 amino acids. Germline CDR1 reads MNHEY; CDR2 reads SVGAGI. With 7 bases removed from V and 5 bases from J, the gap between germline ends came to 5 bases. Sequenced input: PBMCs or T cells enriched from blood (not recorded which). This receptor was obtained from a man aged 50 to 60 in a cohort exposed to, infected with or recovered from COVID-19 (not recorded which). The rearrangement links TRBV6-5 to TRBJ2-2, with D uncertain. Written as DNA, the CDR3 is TGTGCCAGCACCCGGACCGGGGAGCTGTTTTTT. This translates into CASTRTGELFF.